These T cell receptor beta chains were read from a single sample in a study of blood T cells in healthy people across ages. Via MiXCR, TCRdb re-called the 5' RACE reads, giving one row per CDR3 protein. The table records a few hundred thousand distinct CDR3 sequences, approximately 51% of them present only once. The sample was blood. These receptors were collected from a man between 60 and 75 years old in good health. The CDR3 runs from the conserved cysteine through the conserved F or W. The order of the fields is V gene, clone size, J gene, D gene, CDR3 protein, CDR3 DNA. D genes are given only for firm matches. Clone size is not always given. Where it is, it says once, few, many or a class for expanded clones.

>TRBV20-1|NA|TRBJ2-5|TRBD2
CSAFSPGLAGYQETQYF
TGCAGTGCTTTTTCTCCGGGACTAGCGGGATACCAAGAGACCCAGTACTTC
>TRBV7-2|NA|TRBJ2-1|TRBD2
CASSRHRTSSHEQFF
TGTGCCAGCAGCCGACATCGGACTAGCTCGCATGAGCAGTTCTTC
>TRBV20-1|NA|TRBJ2-1|TRBD1
CSAKTGTGFTYNEQFF
TGCAGTGCTAAAACCGGGACAGGGTTTACTTACAATGAGCAGTTCTTC
>TRBV3-1|NA|TRBJ1-2|NA
CASSPEGLYGYTF
TGTGCCAGCAGCCCAGAGGGCCTCTATGGCTACACCTTC
>TRBV7-9|NA|TRBJ2-3|NA
CASSPAGTDTRYF
TGTGCCAGCAGCCCGGCGGGCACAGATACGCGGTATTTT
>TRBV27|NA|TRBJ2-6|NA
CASSPHESGANVLTF
TGTGCCAGCAGTCCCCATGAGTCTGGGGCCAACGTCCTGACTTTC
>TRBV12-3/TRBV12-4|few|TRBJ2-7|TRBD1
CASSPRTGPVYEQYF
TGTGCCAGCAGTCCCCGGACAGGCCCCGTCTACGAGCAGTACTTC
>TRBV29-1|NA|TRBJ1-2|NA
CSVENGQVNGYTF
TGCAGCGTTGAAAATGGGCAGGTGAATGGCTACACCTTC
>TRBV27|few|TRBJ1-2|NA
CASSRRGGYGYTF
TGTGCCAGCAGTCGCCGGGGAGGGTATGGCTACACCTTC
>TRBV20-1|few|TRBJ2-7|TRBD2
CSARDGTSAAIYEQYF
TGCAGTGCTAGAGATGGGACTAGCGCTGCCATCTACGAGCAGTACTTC
>TRBV7-2|NA|TRBJ1-5|NA
CASSLEARVVGQPQHF
TGTGCCAGCAGCTTAGAGGCCAGAGTGGTGGGTCAGCCCCAGCATTTT
>TRBV12-3/TRBV12-4|NA|TRBJ1-2|TRBD1
CASSVPDRRGGYTF
TGTGCCAGCAGTGTCCCGGACAGGCGGGGGGGCTACACCTTC
>TRBV27|NA|TRBJ2-1|NA
CASRLSGNPRNEQFF
TGTGCCAGCAGACTATCCGGGAATCCTCGCAATGAGCAGTTCTTC
>TRBV12-3/TRBV12-4|few|TRBJ1-2|NA
CASSPSGYGYTF
TGTGCCAGCAGCCCATCTGGCTATGGCTACACCTTC
>TRBV20-1|NA|TRBJ1-2|TRBD1
CSAAHRGLLGYTF
TGCAGTGCTGCGCACAGGGGGCTCTTGGGCTACACCTTC
>TRBV7-3|NA|TRBJ1-4|NA
CASSPRSATNEKLFF
TGTGCCAGCAGCCCCCGCAGCGCAACTAATGAAAAACTGTTTTTT
>TRBV5-1|many|TRBJ2-1|NA
CASSLQDSYNEQFF
TGCGCCAGCAGCTTACAGGACTCCTACAATGAGCAGTTCTTC
>TRBV5-1|NA|TRBJ2-1|TRBD2
CASSLAAGGGHNEQFF
TGCGCCAGCAGCTTGGCCGCAGGCGGGGGACACAATGAGCAGTTCTTC
>TRBV20-1|NA|TRBJ1-5|NA
CSARVNEGGTDQPQHF
TGCAGTGCTAGAGTAAACGAGGGAGGGACGGATCAGCCCCAGCATTTT
>TRBV7-2|NA|TRBJ2-1|TRBD1
CASSAIQGSNEQFF
TGTGCCAGCAGCGCGATACAGGGGAGCAATGAGCAGTTCTTC
>TRBV5-1|NA|TRBJ1-1|NA
CASSYLGGPGPDNTEAFF
TGCGCCAGCAGCTACCTGGGTGGGCCCGGGCCTGATAACACTGAAGCTTTCTTT
>TRBV6-2/TRBV6-3|NA|TRBJ1-6|NA
CASSPRQNSPLHF
TGTGCCAGCAGTCCTCGCCAAAATTCACCCCTCCACTTT
>TRBV30|NA|TRBJ2-1|TRBD2
CAWSMKAGGANEQFF
TGTGCCTGGAGTATGAAGGCGGGGGGGGCCAATGAGCAGTTCTTC
>TRBV5-1|many|TRBJ1-2|NA
CASSLAGPGGYTF
TGCGCCAGCAGCTTAGCAGGGCCCGGTGGCTACACCTTC
>TRBV6-6|few|TRBJ1-2|TRBD1
CASRDGQGGVYGYTF
TGTGCCAGCAGGGACGGACAGGGGGGGGTCTATGGCTACACCTTC
>TRBV20-1|NA|TRBJ1-1|TRBD1
CSAFLQGAYTEAFF
TGCAGTGCTTTCCTACAGGGGGCATACACTGAAGCTTTCTTT
>TRBV7-8|NA|TRBJ1-1|TRBD1
CASSPRQGEGTEAFF
TGTGCCAGCAGCCCACGACAGGGGGAGGGCACTGAAGCTTTCTTT
>TRBV11-2|NA|TRBJ1-1|NA
CASSLPGGVPTEAFF
TGTGCCAGCAGCCTTCCCGGGGGGGTTCCCACTGAAGCTTTCTTT
>TRBV29-1|NA|TRBJ2-4|NA
CSVEDLPGEQYF
TGCAGCGTTGAAGATCTACCCGGGGAGCAGTACTTC
>TRBV27|NA|TRBJ2-7|TRBD2
CASSLSLAGAYEQYF
TGTGCCAGCAGTTTGAGTCTAGCGGGGGCCTACGAGCAGTACTTC
>TRBV9|few|TRBJ2-6|TRBD1
CASRGTGSGANVLTF
TGTGCCAGCAGGGGGACAGGGTCTGGGGCCAACGTCCTGACTTTC
>TRBV20-1|NA|TRBJ1-2|NA
CSARATDNYGYTF
TGCAGTGCTAGAGCCACAGACAACTATGGCTACACCTTC
>TRBV7-6|few|TRBJ2-3|NA
CASSSRPSDDTQYF
TGTGCCAGCAGCTCTCGGCCTTCAGACGATACGCAGTATTTT
>TRBV20-1|few|TRBJ2-1|NA
CSARVGTDFSYNEQFF
TGCAGTGCTAGGGTAGGGACTGACTTCTCCTACAATGAGCAGTTCTTC
>TRBV10-3|NA|TRBJ2-3|NA
CAIGGDPLADTQYF
TGTGCCATCGGAGGGGACCCACTGGCAGATACGCAGTATTTT
>TRBV12-3/TRBV12-4|NA|TRBJ2-7|TRBD1
CASSPGTGGQEYEQYF
TGTGCCAGCAGTCCAGGGACAGGGGGACAGGAATACGAGCAGTACTTC
>TRBV27|NA|TRBJ2-7|NA
CASSSTGTEQYF
TGTGCCAGCAGTTCCACAGGGACCGAGCAGTACTTC
>TRBV4-1|NA|TRBJ2-6|NA
CASSAHSSGANVLTF
TGCGCCAGCAGCGCCCATTCTTCTGGGGCCAACGTCCTGACTTTC
>TRBV12-3/TRBV12-4|NA|TRBJ2-1|NA
CASSPGIVEQFF
TGTGCCAGCAGTCCTGGGATTGTCGAGCAGTTCTTC
>TRBV20-1|few|TRBJ1-6|NA
CSASPDRDSPLHF
TGCAGTGCTAGTCCAGACCGGGATTCACCCCTCCACTTT
>TRBV12-3/TRBV12-4|once|TRBJ2-7|TRBD2
CASSSPGIAGDEQYF
TGTGCCAGCAGTTCCCCGGGCATTGCGGGGGACGAGCAGTACTTC
>TRBV6-1|once|TRBJ2-1|NA
CATQQVPSIVNEQFF
TGTGCCACCCAACAGGTTCCTAGCATCGTGAATGAGCAGTTCTTC
>TRBV12-3/TRBV12-4|NA|TRBJ2-6|NA
CASSLAGLSGANVLTF
TGTGCCAGCAGTTTGGCAGGACTCTCTGGGGCCAACGTCCTGACTTTC
>TRBV12-3/TRBV12-4|NA|TRBJ1-1|NA
CASSLNRVEAFF
TGTGCCAGCAGTCTAAACAGGGTGGAAGCTTTCTTT
>TRBV20-1|NA|TRBJ2-6|TRBD1
CSARGTGGTSGANVLTF
TGCAGTGCGAGGGGGACAGGGGGGACTTCTGGGGCCAACGTCCTGACTTTC